This TCR beta chain was recovered during a study of cytomegalovirus exposure and HLA in healthy donors. V lost 4 bases, J lost 2 bases, and 12 bases stayed unmatched. This CDR3 comprises 18 residues. The germline CDR1 and CDR2 sequences are SGHRS and YFSETQ. Notes on this clone: Its antigen is currently unknown.

Donors were nominally healthy when sampled, though unrecorded immune exposures were likely. 60 Vbeta and 13 Jbeta primers were used in PCR. The table came from immunoSEQ multiplex PCR; TCRdb's copy has only in-frame clones and leaves some out. The sample has about 110,000 clones; approximately 80% are singletons. General study results and limits: TCR beta sequences reportedly predicted most subjects' HLA-A and HLA-B alleles accurately.

This chain links TRBV5-1 with TRBJ2-1; the match to TRBD2 covers 10 bases. Sequences were obtained from PBMCs. This receptor was identified in a man aged 25-45 years in good health and CMV-seropositive. In DNA, the CDR3 is TGCGCCAGCAGCGCAAGCTCGGATAGCGGGAGGACCTACAATGAGCAGTTCTTC. Its protein is CASSASSDSGRTYNEQFF.